This T cell receptor beta chain came from a study of T cell repertoires in cytomegalovirus infection. Study overall: CMV epitopes in the study were HLA-C-restricted (recently identified) and HLA-B-restricted (well studied). Both a matching HLA type and CMV infection were indicated by public TCR beta signatures.

As to this clonotype: What it recognizes is unknown.

The V gene's germline CDR1 is LGHDT and CDR2 YNNKEL (reference sequence). Trimming left V 7 bases short and J 8 bases short, with 24 bases between. There are 16 residues in the CDR3. One entry per CDR3 protein results from TCRdb running MiXCR on the reads. The sample contains about 830,000 distinct CDR3 sequences, 30% to 35% of which appear only once. Findings and caveats of the study: Summed frequency of public TCR beta families distinguished CMV carriers with the relevant HLA.

This TCR was sampled from a human donor in good health (CMV status not recorded). Some clones in this sample may be carry-over from other donors' samples. The chain uses TRBV3-1 and TRBJ2-1; D possibly corresponds to TRBD2 (5 bases). The material sequenced was cultured CD8+ T cells from PBMCs, taken from culture after CMV antigen stimulation. CDR3: CASTPDVGALRDEQFF. The CDR3 nucleotides are TGTGCCAGCACACCCGACGTAGGCGCCCTGAGGGATGAGCAGTTCTTC.